A selection of T cell receptor beta chains follows, all from one sample in a study of blood T cell repertoires in COVID-19. Clones were sequenced by immunoSEQ multiplex PCR, and TCRdb holds only the in-frame ones, with some missing. The table records more than 250,000 clones, 86% of them present only once. The sequenced sample was PBMCs or T cells enriched from blood (not recorded which). These receptor sequences come from a woman aged 18-29 years who had recovered from COVID-19. Each CDR3 is given with its conserved first and last residue. Each record gives: V gene, CDR3 length, clone size, J gene, D gene, CDR3 DNA, CDR3 protein. The D gene is left open where the match is weak. Clone size is shown for a subset of rows, as once, few, many or a class of expanded clone.

V gene: TRBV6-1; CDR3 length: 13; clone size: -; J gene: TRBJ1-2; D gene: TRBD1; CDR3 DNA: TGTGCCAGCAGTGATAGGGACAGGGGCGGCTACACCTTC; CDR3 protein: CASSDRDRGGYTF
V gene: TRBV19; CDR3 length: 15; clone size: -; J gene: TRBJ1-5; D gene: -; CDR3 DNA: TGTGCCAGTAGTATAGACAGGGGCCTTGGTCAGCCCCAGCATTTT; CDR3 protein: CASSIDRGLGQPQHF
V gene: TRBV14; CDR3 length: 19; clone size: -; J gene: TRBJ1-2; D gene: -; CDR3 DNA: TGTGCCAGCAGCCAAAGAACACCCGGGACACCTTACGGGAACTATGGCTACACCTTC; CDR3 protein: CASSQRTPGTPYGNYGYTF
V gene: TRBV10-3; CDR3 length: 15; clone size: -; J gene: TRBJ1-6; D gene: -; CDR3 DNA: TGTGCCATCTCTGACACAAGCTCCTATAATTCACCCCTCCACTTT; CDR3 protein: CAISDTSSYNSPLHF
V gene: TRBV28; CDR3 length: 17; clone size: -; J gene: TRBJ2-3; D gene: -; CDR3 DNA: TGTGCCAGCAGTTTACACACGACCGAGGGAGACACAGATACGCAGTATTTT; CDR3 protein: CASSLHTTEGDTDTQYF
V gene: TRBV11-2; CDR3 length: 15; clone size: once; J gene: TRBJ2-5; D gene: -; CDR3 DNA: TGTGCCAGCAGCTTAGTATTCCTAGCTTCGGAGACCCAGTACTTC; CDR3 protein: CASSLVFLASETQYF
V gene: TRBV6-5; CDR3 length: 15; clone size: -; J gene: TRBJ1-1; D gene: TRBD1; CDR3 DNA: TGTGCCAGCAGTTACGAGGGACAGGGGAACACTGAAGCTTTCTTT; CDR3 protein: CASSYEGQGNTEAFF
V gene: TRBV7-6; CDR3 length: 15; clone size: -; J gene: TRBJ1-1; D gene: -; CDR3 DNA: TGTGCCAGCACCTACCTTCTTCAGGGAGGGTCGCGGGCTTTCTTT; CDR3 protein: CASTYLLQGGSRAFF
V gene: TRBV5-1; CDR3 length: 14; clone size: -; J gene: TRBJ1-1; D gene: -; CDR3 DNA: TGCGCCAGCAGCCTGCAGGGTGTGTTCACTGAAGCTTTCTTT; CDR3 protein: CASSLQGVFTEAFF
V gene: TRBV24-1; CDR3 length: 14; clone size: -; J gene: TRBJ2-7; D gene: TRBD1; CDR3 DNA: TGTGCCACCAGCCCCGGGACAGAGTCCTACGAGCAGTACTTC; CDR3 protein: CATSPGTESYEQYF
V gene: TRBV2; CDR3 length: 14; clone size: -; J gene: TRBJ2-1; D gene: TRBD2; CDR3 DNA: TGTGCCAGCAGGCTAGCGGGGGGATTCAATGAGCAGTTCTTC; CDR3 protein: CASRLAGGFNEQFF
V gene: TRBV5-1; CDR3 length: 16; clone size: -; J gene: TRBJ2-3; D gene: TRBD2; CDR3 DNA: TGCGCCAGCAGCTTAAGCGGGGACCCGGGCACAGATACGCAGTATTTT; CDR3 protein: CASSLSGDPGTDTQYF
V gene: TRBV30; CDR3 length: 11; clone size: -; J gene: TRBJ1-3; D gene: TRBD1; CDR3 DNA: TGTGCCTGGCACAGGGGGCACACCATATATTTT; CDR3 protein: CAWHRGHTIYF
V gene: TRBV15; CDR3 length: 14; clone size: -; J gene: TRBJ1-1; D gene: -; CDR3 DNA: TGTGCCACCAGCAGGCAACAGGAGAACACTGAAGCTTTCTTT; CDR3 protein: CATSRQQENTEAFF
V gene: TRBV28; CDR3 length: 12; clone size: -; J gene: TRBJ1-5; D gene: -; CDR3 DNA: TGTGCCAGCAGTCCGAACAACCAGCCCCAGCATTTT; CDR3 protein: CASSPNNQPQHF
V gene: TRBV7-6; CDR3 length: 14; clone size: -; J gene: TRBJ1-4; D gene: -; CDR3 DNA: TGTGCCAGCAGCCGACGGGGGACTCGTGAAAAACTGTTTTTT; CDR3 protein: CASSRRGTREKLFF
V gene: TRBV10-3; CDR3 length: 13; clone size: few; J gene: TRBJ1-1; D gene: -; CDR3 DNA: TGTGCCGCTCAACCCCACCTAAGCACTGAAGCTTTCTTT; CDR3 protein: CAAQPHLSTEAFF
V gene: TRBV12-3/TRBV12-4; CDR3 length: 13; clone size: -; J gene: TRBJ1-5; D gene: -; CDR3 DNA: TGTGCCAGCAACAGGGTTCGAGAACAGCCCCAGCATTTT; CDR3 protein: CASNRVREQPQHF
V gene: TRBV2; CDR3 length: 15; clone size: -; J gene: TRBJ1-5; D gene: -; CDR3 DNA: TGTGCCAGCAGTGAACTGCGGTATAGCAATCAGCCCCAGCATTTT; CDR3 protein: CASSELRYSNQPQHF
V gene: TRBV15; CDR3 length: 15; clone size: -; J gene: TRBJ1-2; D gene: -; CDR3 DNA: TGTGCCACCAGCAGAGATCTGGTAGCTAACTATGGCTACACCTTC; CDR3 protein: CATSRDLVANYGYTF
V gene: TRBV24-1; CDR3 length: 14; clone size: -; J gene: TRBJ1-5; D gene: TRBD1; CDR3 DNA: TGTGCCACCAGTGATTCGGGACAGAATCAGCCCCAGCATTTT; CDR3 protein: CATSDSGQNQPQHF
V gene: TRBV6-5; CDR3 length: 13; clone size: -; J gene: TRBJ1-2; D gene: -; CDR3 DNA: TGTGCCAGCAGACCGGACAGTAACTATGGCTACACCTTC; CDR3 protein: CASRPDSNYGYTF
V gene: TRBV9; CDR3 length: 15; clone size: -; J gene: TRBJ2-3; D gene: TRBD2; CDR3 DNA: TGTGCCAGCAGCGTAGGCGGGAGCAGCACAGATACGCAGTATTTT; CDR3 protein: CASSVGGSSTDTQYF
V gene: TRBV2; CDR3 length: 16; clone size: -; J gene: TRBJ1-3; D gene: -; CDR3 DNA: TGTGCCAGCAGTGAGTACAACGCTCGCTCTGGAAACACCATATATTTT; CDR3 protein: CASSEYNARSGNTIYF
V gene: TRBV6-5; CDR3 length: 15; clone size: -; J gene: TRBJ1-1; D gene: -; CDR3 DNA: TGTGCCAGCAGTTACTCGGCAGCGCCGAACACTGAAGCTTTCTTT; CDR3 protein: CASSYSAAPNTEAFF
V gene: TRBV7-8; CDR3 length: 18; clone size: -; J gene: TRBJ1-2; D gene: -; CDR3 DNA: TGTGCCAGCAGCTTAGAGTCTACAGGACCTCACCGGACCTATGGCTACACCTTC; CDR3 protein: CASSLESTGPHRTYGYTF
V gene: TRBV11-3; CDR3 length: 13; clone size: -; J gene: TRBJ1-1; D gene: -; CDR3 DNA: TGTGCCAGCAGCTCGTCGGTTCCAACTGAAGCTTTCTTT; CDR3 protein: CASSSSVPTEAFF
V gene: TRBV11-2; CDR3 length: 18; clone size: -; J gene: TRBJ1-1; D gene: TRBD1; CDR3 DNA: TGTGCCAGCAGCTTTCTTTCGCCCTTCAGGGGGACCAACACTGAAGCTTTCTTT; CDR3 protein: CASSFLSPFRGTNTEAFF
V gene: TRBV11-2; CDR3 length: 14; clone size: -; J gene: TRBJ2-1; D gene: TRBD1; CDR3 DNA: TGTGCCAGCAGCTACGGACAGGGAAGCAATGAGCAGTTCTTC; CDR3 protein: CASSYGQGSNEQFF
V gene: TRBV11-3; CDR3 length: 15; clone size: -; J gene: TRBJ1-2; D gene: TRBD1; CDR3 DNA: TGTGCCAGCAGCAAGCGACAGGGATATCGCTATGGCTACACCTTC; CDR3 protein: CASSKRQGYRYGYTF
V gene: TRBV10-2; CDR3 length: 15; clone size: -; J gene: TRBJ1-1; D gene: -; CDR3 DNA: TGCGCCAGCAGTATACTTCAGGGAGGGAACACTGAAGCTTTCTTT; CDR3 protein: CASSILQGGNTEAFF
V gene: TRBV7-9; CDR3 length: 16; clone size: -; J gene: TRBJ2-3; D gene: -; CDR3 DNA: TGTGCCAGCAGCTTTACGACAGGTGTTGAAACAGATACGCAGTATTTT; CDR3 protein: CASSFTTGVETDTQYF
V gene: TRBV7-9; CDR3 length: 14; clone size: -; J gene: TRBJ1-2; D gene: -; CDR3 DNA: TGTGCCAGCAGCACAATTGACAGGTCATGGGGCTACACCTTC; CDR3 protein: CASSTIDRSWGYTF
V gene: TRBV4-3; CDR3 length: 15; clone size: -; J gene: TRBJ2-7; D gene: TRBD1; CDR3 DNA: TGCGCCAGCAGCCTCCTACAGGGGGCCCCCTACGAGCAGTACTTC; CDR3 protein: CASSLLQGAPYEQYF
V gene: TRBV15; CDR3 length: 18; clone size: -; J gene: TRBJ1-2; D gene: -; CDR3 DNA: TGTGCCACCAGCAGAGAAGTCCAAGGGACACAATTTAACTATGGCTACACCTTC; CDR3 protein: CATSREVQGTQFNYGYTF
V gene: TRBV5-1; CDR3 length: 15; clone size: -; J gene: TRBJ2-3; D gene: TRBD2; CDR3 DNA: TGCGCCAGCAGCTGGAGCGGGGGGGGCACAGATACGCAGTATTTT; CDR3 protein: CASSWSGGGTDTQYF
V gene: TRBV27; CDR3 length: 14; clone size: once; J gene: TRBJ2-1; D gene: TRBD1; CDR3 DNA: TGTGCCAGCTGGGTTACAGGGGCAGGAAATGAGCAGTTCTTC; CDR3 protein: CASWVTGAGNEQFF
V gene: TRBV29-1; CDR3 length: 13; clone size: -; J gene: TRBJ2-3; D gene: -; CDR3 DNA: TGCAGCGTTGAGCCGGGCGGGGAAGATACGCAGTATTTT; CDR3 protein: CSVEPGGEDTQYF
V gene: TRBV28; CDR3 length: 17; clone size: -; J gene: TRBJ2-3; D gene: TRBD2; CDR3 DNA: TGTGCCAGCAGCCAACGAACTAGCGCCCTAAGCACAGATACGCAGTATTTT; CDR3 protein: CASSQRTSALSTDTQYF
V gene: TRBV6-5; CDR3 length: 13; clone size: -; J gene: TRBJ2-1; D gene: -; CDR3 DNA: TGTGCCATTGCGAGGACAGTTCACAATGAGCAGTTCTTC; CDR3 protein: CAIARTVHNEQFF
V gene: TRBV6-5; CDR3 length: 15; clone size: once; J gene: TRBJ2-2; D gene: -; CDR3 DNA: TGTGCCAGCAGATATAACAGGGGGGGGACCGGGGAGCTGTTTTTT; CDR3 protein: CASRYNRGGTGELFF
V gene: TRBV2; CDR3 length: 14; clone size: -; J gene: TRBJ2-7; D gene: TRBD2; CDR3 DNA: TGTGCCAGCAGTGACGAGCGGGAGAGCTACGAGCAGTACTTC; CDR3 protein: CASSDERESYEQYF
V gene: TRBV3-1/TRBV3-2; CDR3 length: 12; clone size: -; J gene: TRBJ1-2; D gene: -; CDR3 DNA: TGTGCCAGCAGCCTCGCATCTACCGGCTACACCTTC; CDR3 protein: CASSLASTGYTF
V gene: TRBV9; CDR3 length: 19; clone size: once; J gene: TRBJ2-5; D gene: TRBD2; CDR3 DNA: TGTGCCAGCAGCGTAGCTAATCTAGCGGGGGACGCCGCCCGAGAGACCCAGTACTTC; CDR3 protein: CASSVANLAGDAARETQYF
V gene: TRBV7-2; CDR3 length: 13; clone size: -; J gene: TRBJ2-5; D gene: -; CDR3 DNA: TGTGCCAGCAGCTCCTCTTTCCAAGAGACCCAGTACTTC; CDR3 protein: CASSSSFQETQYF
V gene: TRBV5-1; CDR3 length: 14; clone size: -; J gene: TRBJ2-5; D gene: -; CDR3 DNA: TGCGCCAGCAGCTCGCAGGGATTACAAGAGACCCAGTACTTC; CDR3 protein: CASSSQGLQETQYF